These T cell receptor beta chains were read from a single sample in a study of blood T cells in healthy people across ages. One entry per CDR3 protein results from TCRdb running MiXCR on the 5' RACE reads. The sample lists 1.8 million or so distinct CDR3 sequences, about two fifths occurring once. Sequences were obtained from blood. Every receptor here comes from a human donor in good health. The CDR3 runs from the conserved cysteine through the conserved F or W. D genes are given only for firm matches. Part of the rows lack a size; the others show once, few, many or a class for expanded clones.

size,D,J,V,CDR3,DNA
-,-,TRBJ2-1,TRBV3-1,CASSQGNFNEQFF,TGTGCCAGCAGCCAAGGAAACTTCAATGAGCAGTTCTTC
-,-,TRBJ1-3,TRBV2,CASTWGAGGNTIYF,TGTGCCAGCACGTGGGGGGCTGGTGGAAACACCATATATTTT
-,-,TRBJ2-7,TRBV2,CASHADALPRYEQYF,TGTGCCAGCCATGCAGACGCGCTTCCTCGCTACGAGCAGTACTTC
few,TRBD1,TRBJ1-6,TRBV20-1,CSATKQGNSPLHF,TGCAGTGCTACTAAACAGGGGAATTCACCCCTCCACTTT
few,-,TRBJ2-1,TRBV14,CASSPTRGTSTEQFF,TGTGCCAGCAGCCCCACCAGAGGGACCTCGACGGAGCAGTTCTTC
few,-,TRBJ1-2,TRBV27,CASSDQQVLWLEGYTF,TGTGCCAGCAGCGACCAACAGGTCCTTTGGCTTGAAGGTTACACCTTC
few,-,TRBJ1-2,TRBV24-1,CATSDQGVANYGYTF,TGTGCCACCAGTGACCAAGGCGTAGCTAACTATGGCTACACCTTC
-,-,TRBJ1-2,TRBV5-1,CASSLDGSSYYGYTF,TGCGCCAGCAGCTTGGATGGGTCTTCCTACTATGGCTACACCTTC
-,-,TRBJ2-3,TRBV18,CASSPYLTDAQYF,TGTGCCAGCTCACCGTATCTGACAGATGCGCAGTATTTT
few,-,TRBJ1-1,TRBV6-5,CASSWRATRMNTEAFF,TGTGCCAGCAGTTGGAGGGCGACAAGGATGAACACTGAAGCTTTCTTT